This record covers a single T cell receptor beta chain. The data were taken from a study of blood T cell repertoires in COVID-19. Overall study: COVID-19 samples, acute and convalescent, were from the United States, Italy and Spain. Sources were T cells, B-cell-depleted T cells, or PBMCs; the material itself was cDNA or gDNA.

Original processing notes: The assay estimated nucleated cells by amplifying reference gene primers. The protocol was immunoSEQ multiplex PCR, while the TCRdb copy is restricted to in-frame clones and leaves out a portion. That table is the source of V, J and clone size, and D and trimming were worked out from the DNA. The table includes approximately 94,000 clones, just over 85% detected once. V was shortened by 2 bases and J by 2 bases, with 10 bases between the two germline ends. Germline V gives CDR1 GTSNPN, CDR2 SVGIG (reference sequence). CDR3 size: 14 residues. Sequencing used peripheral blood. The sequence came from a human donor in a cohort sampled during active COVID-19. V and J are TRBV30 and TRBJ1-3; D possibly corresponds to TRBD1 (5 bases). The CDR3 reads CAWSSPGPGNTIYF. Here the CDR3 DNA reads TGTGCCTGGAGTTCGCCAGGGCCTGGAAACACCATATATTTT.